The 2 T cell receptor beta chains given below trace back to one sample, sequenced in a study of CD8+ T cells in alopecia areata. As the sequencing template, cDNA was produced by extracting RNA and reverse transcribing it. The data were produced by immunoSEQ multiplex PCR, yet TCRdb's version contains in-frame clones alone and is incomplete. The sample shows about 270,000 clones, none of them appearing just once. Researchers sorted pooled cutaneous lymph node cells on the basis of CD4, CD8alpha, NKG2D, NKG2ACE and other markers. What was sequenced was CD4+ T cells sorted from a lymph node. Every receptor here comes from a C3H/HeJ mouse with alopecia areata. This mouse strain has H2-k as its MHC haplotype.

The sample holds many counts of this clone. Mouse gene names and germline throughout. The CDR3 goes on 4 residues after the read ends, and that part is filled in from the germline J gene. Within the sample, other DNA sequences also encode this same CDR3. The V and J genes are TRBV13-1 and TRBJ1-1; D ambiguous. V was pared by 3 bases and J by 0 bases, with 6 bases between. Germline CDR1 and CDR2: NSHNY and SYGAGN. The CDR3 totals 13 residues. The DNA read from the CDR3 is TGTGCCAGCAGTGGACAAGCAAACACA. Its protein is CASSGQANT. The entire CDR3 is CASSGQANTEVFF.

This clone was recorded a few times. Each gene name is a mouse one. The CDR3 end falls 4 residues outside the read, so it is completed with the germline J gene. V and J are TRBV2 and TRBJ2-5, with 8 bases fitting TRBD2. Trimming took 0 bases from V and 3 from J; bases not matched to a gene: 5. Germline assignment: CDR1 LGHNA and CDR2 YSYQKL. This CDR3 contains 16 residues. CDR3 region: CASSQDNTGGQDTQYF. The sequenced CDR3 bases are TGTGCCAGCAGCCAAGATAACACTGGGGGTCAAGAC.